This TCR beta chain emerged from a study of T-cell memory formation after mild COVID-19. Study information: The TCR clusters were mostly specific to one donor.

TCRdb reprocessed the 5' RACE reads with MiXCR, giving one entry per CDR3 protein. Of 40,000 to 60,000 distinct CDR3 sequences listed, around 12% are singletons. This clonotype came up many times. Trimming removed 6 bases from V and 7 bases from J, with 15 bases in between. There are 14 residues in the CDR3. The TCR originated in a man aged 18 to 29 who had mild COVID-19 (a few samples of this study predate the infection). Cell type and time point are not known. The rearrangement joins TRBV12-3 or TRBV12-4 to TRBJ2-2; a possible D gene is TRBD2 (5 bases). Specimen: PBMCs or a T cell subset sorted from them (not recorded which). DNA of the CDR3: TGTGCCAGCAGCCAGCGGCCAGAAATCGGGGAGCTGTTTTTT. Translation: CASSQRPEIGELFF.